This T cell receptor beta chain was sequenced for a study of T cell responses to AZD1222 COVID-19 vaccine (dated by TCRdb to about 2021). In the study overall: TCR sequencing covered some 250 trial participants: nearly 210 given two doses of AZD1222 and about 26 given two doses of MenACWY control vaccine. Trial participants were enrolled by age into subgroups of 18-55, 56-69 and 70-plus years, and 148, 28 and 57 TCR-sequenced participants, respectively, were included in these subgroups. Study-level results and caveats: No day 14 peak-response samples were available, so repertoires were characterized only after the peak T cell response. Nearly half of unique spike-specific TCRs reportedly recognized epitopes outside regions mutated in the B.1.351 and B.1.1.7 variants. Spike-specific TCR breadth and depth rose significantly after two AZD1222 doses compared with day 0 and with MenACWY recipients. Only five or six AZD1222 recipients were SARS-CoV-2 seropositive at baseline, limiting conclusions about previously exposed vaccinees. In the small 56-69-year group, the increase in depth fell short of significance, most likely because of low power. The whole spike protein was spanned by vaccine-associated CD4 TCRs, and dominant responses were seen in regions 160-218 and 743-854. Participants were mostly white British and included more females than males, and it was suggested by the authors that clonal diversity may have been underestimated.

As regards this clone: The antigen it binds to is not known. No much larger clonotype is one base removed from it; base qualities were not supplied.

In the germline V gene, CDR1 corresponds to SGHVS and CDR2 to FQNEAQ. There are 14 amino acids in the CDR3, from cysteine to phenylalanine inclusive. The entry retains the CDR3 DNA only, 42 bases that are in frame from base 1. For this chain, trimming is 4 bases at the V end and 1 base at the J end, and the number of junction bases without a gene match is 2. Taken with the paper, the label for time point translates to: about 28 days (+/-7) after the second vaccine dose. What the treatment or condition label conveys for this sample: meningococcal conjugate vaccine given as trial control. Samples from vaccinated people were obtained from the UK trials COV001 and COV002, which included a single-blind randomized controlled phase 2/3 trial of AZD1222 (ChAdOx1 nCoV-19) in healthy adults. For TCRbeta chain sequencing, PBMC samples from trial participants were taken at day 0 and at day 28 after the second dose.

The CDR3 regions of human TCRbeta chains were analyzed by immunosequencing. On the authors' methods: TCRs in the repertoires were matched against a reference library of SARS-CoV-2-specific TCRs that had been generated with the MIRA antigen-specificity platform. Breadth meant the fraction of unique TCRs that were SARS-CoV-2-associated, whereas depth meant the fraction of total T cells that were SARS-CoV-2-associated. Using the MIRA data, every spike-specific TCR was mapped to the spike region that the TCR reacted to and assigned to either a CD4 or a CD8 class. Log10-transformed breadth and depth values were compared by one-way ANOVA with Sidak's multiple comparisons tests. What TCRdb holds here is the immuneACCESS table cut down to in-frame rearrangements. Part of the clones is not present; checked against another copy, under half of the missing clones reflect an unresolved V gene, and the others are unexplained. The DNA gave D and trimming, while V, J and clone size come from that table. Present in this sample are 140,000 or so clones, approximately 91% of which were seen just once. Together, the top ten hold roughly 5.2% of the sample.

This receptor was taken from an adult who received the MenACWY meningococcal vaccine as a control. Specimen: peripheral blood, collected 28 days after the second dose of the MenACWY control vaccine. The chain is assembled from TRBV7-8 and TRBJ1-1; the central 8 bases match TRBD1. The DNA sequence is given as TGTGCCAGCAGCTACAGGGGGGGGAACACTGAAGCTTTCTTT. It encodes CASSYRGGNTEAFF.